In this sample, the clone carrying this T cell receptor beta chain turned up a few times. What it recognizes is unknown. This record belongs to a study of vaccination effects on CD4 cells after COVID-19. Under the ViraFEST assay, PBMC were stimulated with viral peptide pools so that antigen-specific CD4+ T cells expanded. Sequencing was performed afterwards. Culture lasted approximately 10 days before CD4+ T cell isolation. Prior SARS-CoV-2 infection was absent in the vaccine recipients, as shown by negative nucleocapsid antibodies. The repertoire was sequenced with immunoSEQ multiplex PCR; TCRdb's copy has only in-frame clones and lacks some. This table holds 30,000 to 45,000 clones, roughly 76% found once. J was trimmed by 8 bases and V by 4 bases; bases with no gene match: 6. Germline lookup yields CDR1 LGHDT and CDR2 YNNKEL (reference sequence). This CDR3 region has 14 residues.

This chain connects TRBV3-1 (or the pseudogene TRBV3-2) to TRBJ1-1, with TRBD1 matching 11 bases. Sequenced here: CD4+ T cells from PBMCs cultured with SARS-CoV-2 spike peptides, sampled before COVID-19 vaccination. The TCR was taken from a human donor who received a COVID-19 vaccine. The CDR3 nucleotides are TGTGCCAGCAGCCCCGGACAGGGGGCGAGGGAAGCTTTCTTT. Protein sequence: CASSPGQGAREAFF.